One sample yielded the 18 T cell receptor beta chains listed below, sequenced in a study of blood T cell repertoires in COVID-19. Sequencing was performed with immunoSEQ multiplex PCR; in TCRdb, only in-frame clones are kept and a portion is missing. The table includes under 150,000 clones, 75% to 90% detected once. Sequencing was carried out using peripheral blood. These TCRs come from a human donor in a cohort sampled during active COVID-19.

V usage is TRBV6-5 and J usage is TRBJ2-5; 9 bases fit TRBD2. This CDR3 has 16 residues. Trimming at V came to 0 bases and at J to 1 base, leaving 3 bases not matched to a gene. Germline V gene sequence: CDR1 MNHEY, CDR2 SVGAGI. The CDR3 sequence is CASSYSSGGIQETQYF. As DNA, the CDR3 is TGTGCCAGCAGTTACTCAAGCGGGGGGATCCAAGAGACCCAGTACTTC.

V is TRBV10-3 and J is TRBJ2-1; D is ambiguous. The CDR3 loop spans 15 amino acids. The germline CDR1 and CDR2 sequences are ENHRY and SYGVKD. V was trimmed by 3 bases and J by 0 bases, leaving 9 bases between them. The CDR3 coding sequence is TGTGCCATCAGTGATCCTGTCAGCTCCTACAATGAGCAGTTCTTC. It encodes CAISDPVSSYNEQFF.

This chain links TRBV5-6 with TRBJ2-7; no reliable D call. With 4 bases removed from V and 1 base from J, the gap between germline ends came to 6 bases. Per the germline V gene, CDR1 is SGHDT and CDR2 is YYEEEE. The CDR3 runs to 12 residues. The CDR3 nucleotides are TGTGCCAGCAGCATATATTCCTACGAGCAGTACTTC. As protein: CASSIYSYEQYF.

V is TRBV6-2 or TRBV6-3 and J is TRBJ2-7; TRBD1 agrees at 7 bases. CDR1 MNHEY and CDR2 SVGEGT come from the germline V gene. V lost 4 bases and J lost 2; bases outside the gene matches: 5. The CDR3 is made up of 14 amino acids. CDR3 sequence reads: CASSFRQGPYEQYF. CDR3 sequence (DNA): TGTGCCAGCAGTTTCCGACAGGGCCCCTACGAGCAGTACTTC.

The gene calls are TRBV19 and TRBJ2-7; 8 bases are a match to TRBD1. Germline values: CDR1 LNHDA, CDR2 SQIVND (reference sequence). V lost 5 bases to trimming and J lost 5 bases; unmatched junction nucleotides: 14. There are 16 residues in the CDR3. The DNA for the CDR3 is TGTGCCAGTAGTCCGGCGGGTGAGACAGGGGCAAACGAGCAGTACTTC. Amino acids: CASSPAGETGANEQYF.

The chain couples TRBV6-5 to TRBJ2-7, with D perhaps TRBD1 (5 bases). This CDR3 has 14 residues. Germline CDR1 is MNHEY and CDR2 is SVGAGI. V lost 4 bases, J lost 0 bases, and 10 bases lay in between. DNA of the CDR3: TGTGCCAGCAGTTCGTCGACAGTCTCCTACGAGCAGTACTTC. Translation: CASSSSTVSYEQYF.

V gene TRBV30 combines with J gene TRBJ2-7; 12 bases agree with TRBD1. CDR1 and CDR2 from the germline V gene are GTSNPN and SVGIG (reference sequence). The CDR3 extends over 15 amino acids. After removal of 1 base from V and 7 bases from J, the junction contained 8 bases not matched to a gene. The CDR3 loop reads CAWSDTGTGGVEQYF. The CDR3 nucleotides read TGTGCCTGGAGTGATACCGGGACAGGGGGCGTTGAGCAGTACTTC.

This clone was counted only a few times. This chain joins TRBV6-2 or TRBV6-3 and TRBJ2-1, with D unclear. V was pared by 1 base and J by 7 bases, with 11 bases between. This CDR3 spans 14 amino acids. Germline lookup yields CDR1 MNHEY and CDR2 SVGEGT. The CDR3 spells CASSYLGDPNEQFF. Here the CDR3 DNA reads TGTGCCAGCAGTTACTTAGGAGATCCGAATGAGCAGTTCTTC.

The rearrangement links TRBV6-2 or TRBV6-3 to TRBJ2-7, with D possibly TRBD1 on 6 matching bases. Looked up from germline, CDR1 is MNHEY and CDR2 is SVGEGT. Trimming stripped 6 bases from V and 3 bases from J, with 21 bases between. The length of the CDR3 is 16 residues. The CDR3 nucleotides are TGTGCCAGCAGCCGAGGACAGCCGGATCAGCTCTACGAGCAGTACTTC. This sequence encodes CASSRGQPDQLYEQYF.

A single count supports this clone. CDR3 nucleotides: TGTGCCAGCAGCGTAGCCCTCGGGACAGGCCGAAAGAACACCGGGGAGCTGTTTTTT. This encodes CASSVALGTGRKNTGELFF. The rearrangement links TRBV9 to TRBJ2-2; 8 bases align to TRBD1. This CDR3 comprises 19 residues. Trimming removed 0 bases from V and 1 base from J; junction bases left unmatched: 11. Germline CDR1 and CDR2: SGDLS and YYNGEE. The entire variable domain, with the rest obtained from reference TRBV9 and TRBJ2-2, is as follows: DSGVTQTPKHLITATGQRVTLRCSPRSGDLSVYWYQQSLDQGLQFLIQYYNGEERAKGNILERFSAQQFPDLHSELNLSSLELGDSALYFCASSVALGTGRKNTGELFFGEGSRLTVL.

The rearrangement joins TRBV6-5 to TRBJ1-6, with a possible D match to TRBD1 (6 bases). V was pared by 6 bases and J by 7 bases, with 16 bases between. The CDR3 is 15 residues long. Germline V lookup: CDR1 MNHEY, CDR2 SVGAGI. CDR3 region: CASRDSQTWNSPLHF. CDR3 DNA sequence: TGTGCCAGCAGGGACAGCCAGACGTGGAATTCACCCCTCCACTTT.

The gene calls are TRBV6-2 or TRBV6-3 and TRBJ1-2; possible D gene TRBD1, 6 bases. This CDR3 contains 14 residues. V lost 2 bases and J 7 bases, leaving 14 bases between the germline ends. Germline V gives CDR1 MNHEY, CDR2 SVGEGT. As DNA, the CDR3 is TGTGCCAGCAGTTACGGTAACAGGGTTTCTGGCTACACCTTC. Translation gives CASSYGNRVSGYTF.

CDR3 coding DNA: TGTGCCAGCACAGCTAGCGGGGGATACGGTGAGCAGTTCTTC. It translates to CASTASGGYGEQFF. The chain couples TRBV2 to TRBJ2-1; 10 positions agree with TRBD2. The length of the CDR3 is 14 residues. Germline-derived CDR1 and CDR2 are SNHLY and FYNNEI. V gave up 7 bases and J gave up 9 bases; unmatched junction bases: 9.

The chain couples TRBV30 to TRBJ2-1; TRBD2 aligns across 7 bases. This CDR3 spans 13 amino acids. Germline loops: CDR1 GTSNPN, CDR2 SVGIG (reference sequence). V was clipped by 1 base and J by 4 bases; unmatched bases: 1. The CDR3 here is CAWSDGGYNEQFF. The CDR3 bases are TGTGCCTGGAGTGACGGGGGGTACAATGAGCAGTTCTTC.

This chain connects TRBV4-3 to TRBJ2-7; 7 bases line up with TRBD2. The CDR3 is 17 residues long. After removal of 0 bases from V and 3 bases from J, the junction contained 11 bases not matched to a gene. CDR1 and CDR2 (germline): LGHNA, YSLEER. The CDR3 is CASSQDLAGLADYEQYF. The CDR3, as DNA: TGCGCCAGCAGCCAAGATCTTGCGGGGCTAGCGGACTACGAGCAGTACTTC.

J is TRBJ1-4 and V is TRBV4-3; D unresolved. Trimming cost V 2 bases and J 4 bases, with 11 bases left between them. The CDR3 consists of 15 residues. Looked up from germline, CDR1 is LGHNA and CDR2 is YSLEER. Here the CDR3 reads CASSQFRAINEKLFF. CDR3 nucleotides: TGCGCCAGCAGCCAATTCCGCGCAATTAATGAAAAACTGTTTTTT.

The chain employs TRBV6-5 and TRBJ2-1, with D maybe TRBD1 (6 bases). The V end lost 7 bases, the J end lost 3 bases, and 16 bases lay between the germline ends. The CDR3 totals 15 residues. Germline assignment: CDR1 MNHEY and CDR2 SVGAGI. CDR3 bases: TGTGCCAGCAAGGAGGACAGATATAACTACAATGAGCAGTTCTTC. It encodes CASKEDRYNYNEQFF.

This CDR3 reads CASSPRWDRVNQPQHF. The CDR3 nucleotides read TGTGCCAGCAGCCCCCGTTGGGACAGGGTCAATCAGCCCCAGCATTTT. The chain couples TRBV7-8 to TRBJ1-5; 9 bases fit TRBD1. Germline V CDR1 and CDR2: SGHVS, FQNEAQ. The CDR3 covers 16 residues. Germline trimming cut 5 bases from V and 3 bases from J; bases unmatched to any gene: 8.